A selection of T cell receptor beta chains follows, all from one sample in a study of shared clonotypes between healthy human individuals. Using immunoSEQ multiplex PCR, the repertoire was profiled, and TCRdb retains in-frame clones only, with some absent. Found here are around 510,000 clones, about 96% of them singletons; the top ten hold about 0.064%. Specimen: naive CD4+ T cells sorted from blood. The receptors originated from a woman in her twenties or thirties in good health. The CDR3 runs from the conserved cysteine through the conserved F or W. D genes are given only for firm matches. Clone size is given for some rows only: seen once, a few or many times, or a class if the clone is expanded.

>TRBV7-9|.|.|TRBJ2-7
CASSFEAGDYEQYF
TGTGCCAGCAGCTTCGAAGCAGGGGACTACGAGCAGTACTTC
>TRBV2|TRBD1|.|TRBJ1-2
CASRARTGYYGYTF
TGTGCCAGCAGGGCCAGGACAGGGTACTATGGCTACACCTTC
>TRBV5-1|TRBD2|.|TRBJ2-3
CASKGLAGSSTDTQYF
TGCGCCAGCAAGGGACTAGCGGGGTCGAGCACAGATACGCAGTATTTT
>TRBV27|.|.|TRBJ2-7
CASSLPRGGYYEQYF
TGTGCCAGCAGTTTACCGCGCGGGGGCTACTACGAGCAGTACTTC
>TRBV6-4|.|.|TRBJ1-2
CASRDSPNYGYTF
TGTGCCAGCAGGGACAGCCCTAACTATGGCTACACCTTC
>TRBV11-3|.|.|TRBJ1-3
CASSRGSGNTIYF
TGTGCCAGCAGCCGGGGCTCTGGAAACACCATATATTTT
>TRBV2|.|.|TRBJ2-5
CASIPGVETQYF
TGTGCCAGCATCCCGGGGGTGGAGACCCAGTACTTC
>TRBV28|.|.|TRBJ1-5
CASRLQGFQPQHF
TGTGCCAGCAGGTTGCAGGGGTTCCAGCCCCAGCATTTT
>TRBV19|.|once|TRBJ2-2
CASRDPGGSNTGELFF
TGTGCCAGTAGGGATCCGGGTGGCTCGAACACCGGGGAGCTGTTTTTT
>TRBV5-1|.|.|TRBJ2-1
CASQSGFRGLYNEQFF
TGCGCCAGTCAGAGTGGTTTTAGGGGGTTATACAATGAGCAGTTCTTC
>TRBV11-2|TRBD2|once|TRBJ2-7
CASSLSSGSTYEQYF
TGTGCCAGCAGCCTCTCTAGCGGGAGTACCTACGAGCAGTACTTC
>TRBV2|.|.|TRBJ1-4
CASSGGRSGPRIEKLFF
TGTGCCAGCAGTGGGGGTCGTAGCGGACCGCGGATAGAAAAACTGTTTTTT
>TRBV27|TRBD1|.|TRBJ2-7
CASLGQGMGEQYF
TGTGCCAGCCTGGGACAGGGGATGGGCGAGCAGTACTTC
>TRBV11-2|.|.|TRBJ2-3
CASSSGLLGTDTQYF
TGTGCCAGCAGCTCCGGACTGCTCGGCACAGATACGCAGTATTTT
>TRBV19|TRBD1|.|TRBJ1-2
CASTTGKGADYGYTF
TGTGCCAGTACCACCGGGAAGGGGGCGGATTATGGCTACACCTTC
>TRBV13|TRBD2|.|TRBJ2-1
CASSQLAGGYNEQFF
TGTGCCAGCAGCCAATTAGCGGGGGGCTACAATGAGCAGTTCTTC